The rows below give T cell receptor beta chains drawn from one sample of a study of early T cells in non-severe SARS-CoV-2 infection. TCRdb re-called the 5' RACE reads through MiXCR, storing one row per CDR3 protein. This repertoire shows tens of thousands of distinct CDR3 sequences, 9% to 15% found once; its top ten account for 15% to 20%. The sequenced material came from whole blood. Receptor source: an adult who was a healthcare worker with PCR-confirmed SARS-CoV-2 infection or an uninfected control (not recorded which). Each CDR3 is given with its conserved first and last residue. Fields, in order: clone size, D gene, J gene, V gene, CDR3 protein, CDR3 DNA. D genes are given only for firm matches. Clone size is not always given. Where it is, it says once, few, many or a class for expanded clones.

clone size: few; D gene: .; J gene: TRBJ2-1; V gene: TRBV10-3; CDR3 protein: CAISEMGDGEQFF; CDR3 DNA: TGTGCCATCAGTGAGATGGGGGACGGTGAGCAGTTCTTC
clone size: .; D gene: .; J gene: TRBJ2-1; V gene: TRBV15; CDR3 protein: CATSSQNRIEQFF; CDR3 DNA: TGTGCCACCAGCAGCCAGAACCGGATTGAGCAGTTCTTC
clone size: .; D gene: .; J gene: TRBJ2-3; V gene: TRBV18; CDR3 protein: CASSPPGWRDNTRDTQYF; CDR3 DNA: TGTGCCAGCTCACCACCTGGTTGGCGGGACAATACGAGGGATACGCAGTATTTT
clone size: .; D gene: .; J gene: TRBJ2-4; V gene: TRBV6-1; CDR3 protein: CASSDGSLAKNIQYF; CDR3 DNA: TGTGCCAGCAGTGACGGGTCTCTAGCCAAAAACATTCAGTACTTC
clone size: few; D gene: TRBD2; J gene: TRBJ2-3; V gene: TRBV6-2/TRBV6-3; CDR3 protein: CASSLTSGPSRADTQYF; CDR3 DNA: TGTGCCAGCAGCCTCACTAGCGGGCCCTCCAGGGCAGATACGCAGTATTTT
clone size: many; D gene: .; J gene: TRBJ1-1; V gene: TRBV19; CDR3 protein: CASSPAHPSGYEAFF; CDR3 DNA: TGTGCCAGTAGCCCGGCCCATCCCTCAGGGTACGAAGCTTTCTTT
clone size: .; D gene: .; J gene: TRBJ1-1; V gene: TRBV4-1; CDR3 protein: CASSQVRLNTEAFF; CDR3 DNA: TGCGCCAGCAGCCAAGTGCGTCTGAACACTGAAGCTTTCTTT
clone size: many; D gene: .; J gene: TRBJ2-7; V gene: TRBV6-2/TRBV6-3; CDR3 protein: CASREAGPISYEQYF; CDR3 DNA: TGTGCCAGCAGGGAGGCGGGGCCGATATCCTACGAGCAGTACTTC
clone size: many; D gene: .; J gene: TRBJ1-5; V gene: TRBV7-2; CDR3 protein: CASSPRLRQPQHF; CDR3 DNA: TGTGCCAGCAGCCCCCGCTTGAGACAGCCCCAGCATTTT
clone size: .; D gene: TRBD1; J gene: TRBJ2-7; V gene: TRBV7-2; CDR3 protein: CASSFDRGSYEQYF; CDR3 DNA: TGTGCCAGCAGCTTCGACAGGGGTTCCTACGAGCAGTACTTC
clone size: few; D gene: .; J gene: TRBJ2-1; V gene: TRBV5-1; CDR3 protein: CASSPDGASYNEQFF; CDR3 DNA: TGCGCCAGCAGCCCGGACGGGGCCTCCTACAATGAGCAGTTCTTC
clone size: many; D gene: TRBD1; J gene: TRBJ1-1; V gene: TRBV4-1; CDR3 protein: CASSQEPTGVTEAFF; CDR3 DNA: TGCGCCAGCAGCCAAGAGCCAACAGGGGTTACTGAAGCTTTCTTT
clone size: .; D gene: TRBD2; J gene: TRBJ2-5; V gene: TRBV6-2/TRBV6-3; CDR3 protein: CASSYPGGPQYF; CDR3 DNA: TGTGCCAGCAGTTACCCGGGGGGGCCCCAGTACTTC
clone size: few; D gene: .; J gene: TRBJ2-7; V gene: TRBV6-2/TRBV6-3; CDR3 protein: CASSSDNGGEQYF; CDR3 DNA: TGTGCCAGCAGTAGCGACAATGGCGGCGAGCAGTACTTC
clone size: .; D gene: .; J gene: TRBJ1-1; V gene: TRBV7-2; CDR3 protein: CASSPSVGGTTEAFF; CDR3 DNA: TGTGCCAGCAGCCCCTCGGTCGGGGGAACCACTGAAGCTTTCTTT
clone size: medium-sized; D gene: .; J gene: TRBJ2-1; V gene: TRBV6-4; CDR3 protein: CASSDQGSGYSEQFF; CDR3 DNA: TGTGCCAGCAGTGACCAGGGGTCGGGTTACTCTGAGCAGTTCTTC
clone size: many; D gene: TRBD2; J gene: TRBJ2-3; V gene: TRBV12-3/TRBV12-4; CDR3 protein: CASTFGGGHTDTQYF; CDR3 DNA: TGTGCCAGCACCTTCGGGGGGGGCCACACAGATACGCAGTATTTT
clone size: many; D gene: .; J gene: TRBJ1-2; V gene: TRBV29-1; CDR3 protein: CSVEEGQDSLGYTF; CDR3 DNA: TGCAGCGTTGAAGAAGGTCAGGACAGCCTCGGCTACACCTTC
clone size: many; D gene: TRBD1; J gene: TRBJ2-7; V gene: TRBV28; CDR3 protein: CASSFDRVSYEQYF; CDR3 DNA: TGTGCCAGCAGTTTCGACAGGGTCTCCTACGAGCAGTACTTC
clone size: few; D gene: .; J gene: TRBJ1-5; V gene: TRBV3-1; CDR3 protein: CASSQVVGRYSNQPQHF; CDR3 DNA: TGTGCCAGCAGCCAAGTGGTGGGACGGTATAGCAATCAGCCCCAGCATTTT
clone size: many; D gene: .; J gene: TRBJ2-7; V gene: TRBV6-2/TRBV6-3; CDR3 protein: CASRMDSYEQYF; CDR3 DNA: TGTGCCAGCAGAATGGACTCCTACGAGCAGTACTTC
clone size: many; D gene: .; J gene: TRBJ2-2; V gene: TRBV19; CDR3 protein: CASSIEGLNTGELFF; CDR3 DNA: TGTGCCAGTAGTATAGAGGGACTGAACACCGGGGAGCTGTTTTTT
clone size: .; D gene: .; J gene: TRBJ2-1; V gene: TRBV4-3; CDR3 protein: CASSQDTSPSYNEQFF; CDR3 DNA: TGCGCCAGCAGCCAAGATACCTCCCCCTCCTACAATGAGCAGTTCTTC
clone size: many; D gene: .; J gene: TRBJ1-3; V gene: TRBV27; CDR3 protein: CASSPRGHMSSGNTIYF; CDR3 DNA: TGTGCCAGCAGTCCGCGGGGACATATGAGCTCTGGAAACACCATATATTTT
clone size: many; D gene: TRBD1; J gene: TRBJ2-6; V gene: TRBV5-1; CDR3 protein: CASSPTGDGAGANVLTF; CDR3 DNA: TGCGCCAGCAGTCCGACAGGGGATGGGGCTGGGGCCAACGTCCTGACTTTC
clone size: many; D gene: .; J gene: TRBJ1-5; V gene: TRBV28; CDR3 protein: CASSLDRILGQPQHF; CDR3 DNA: TGTGCCAGCAGTTTAGATAGGATACTCGGGCAGCCCCAGCATTTT
clone size: .; D gene: .; J gene: TRBJ2-3; V gene: TRBV28; CDR3 protein: CASRTGPHTQYF; CDR3 DNA: TGTGCCAGCAGAACGGGACCACATACGCAGTATTTT
clone size: once; D gene: .; J gene: TRBJ1-3; V gene: TRBV28; CDR3 protein: CASSSPSGASGNTIYF; CDR3 DNA: TGTGCCAGCAGTTCCCCGTCGGGGGCGTCTGGAAACACCATATATTTT
clone size: .; D gene: .; J gene: TRBJ1-6; V gene: TRBV6-2/TRBV6-3; CDR3 protein: CASSPWNSPLHF; CDR3 DNA: TGTGCCAGCAGCCCCTGGAATTCACCCCTCCACTTT
clone size: many; D gene: TRBD1; J gene: TRBJ1-2; V gene: TRBV6-5; CDR3 protein: CASSRTGTHGYTF; CDR3 DNA: TGTGCCAGCAGCCGGACAGGGACGCATGGCTACACCTTC
clone size: few; D gene: .; J gene: TRBJ1-4; V gene: TRBV20-1; CDR3 protein: CSAGGLGDTNEKLFF; CDR3 DNA: TGCAGTGCTGGCGGTTTAGGGGATACTAATGAAAAACTGTTTTTT
clone size: many; D gene: .; J gene: TRBJ2-2; V gene: TRBV11-2; CDR3 protein: CASSLEGGTGELFF; CDR3 DNA: TGTGCCAGCAGCTTAGAGGGGGGAACCGGGGAGCTGTTTTTT
clone size: many; D gene: .; J gene: TRBJ2-5; V gene: TRBV7-2; CDR3 protein: CASSSLEGETQYF; CDR3 DNA: TGTGCCAGCAGCTCACTAGAAGGGGAGACCCAGTACTTC
clone size: few; D gene: .; J gene: TRBJ2-5; V gene: TRBV4-2; CDR3 protein: CASSQDGNRPEETQYF; CDR3 DNA: TGTGCCAGCAGCCAAGATGGGAACAGACCTGAAGAGACCCAGTACTTC
clone size: many; D gene: .; J gene: TRBJ2-7; V gene: TRBV29-1; CDR3 protein: CSVVGLSHEQYF; CDR3 DNA: TGCAGCGTTGTAGGGCTTTCCCACGAGCAGTACTTC
clone size: .; D gene: TRBD1; J gene: TRBJ2-7; V gene: TRBV7-2; CDR3 protein: CASSLLQGLEQYF; CDR3 DNA: TGTGCCAGCAGCTTATTACAGGGGCTCGAGCAGTACTTC
clone size: few; D gene: .; J gene: TRBJ1-1; V gene: TRBV7-8; CDR3 protein: CASSPSAPTEAFF; CDR3 DNA: TGTGCCAGCAGCCCGTCGGCTCCCACTGAAGCTTTCTTT
clone size: .; D gene: .; J gene: TRBJ1-4; V gene: TRBV4-2; CDR3 protein: CASSQVRGGGEKLFF; CDR3 DNA: TGTGCCAGCAGCCAAGTAAGGGGCGGGGGCGAAAAACTGTTTTTT
clone size: .; D gene: .; J gene: TRBJ2-3; V gene: TRBV20-1; CDR3 protein: CSVGRRTSSTDTQYF; CDR3 DNA: TGCAGTGTAGGGCGGCGGACTTCTAGCACAGATACGCAGTATTTT
clone size: few; D gene: .; J gene: TRBJ2-1; V gene: TRBV9; CDR3 protein: CASSVVRGGEQFF; CDR3 DNA: TGTGCCAGCAGCGTAGTAAGGGGGGGTGAGCAGTTCTTC
clone size: many; D gene: .; J gene: TRBJ1-2; V gene: TRBV5-1; CDR3 protein: CASSLSTGLQDYGYTF; CDR3 DNA: TGCGCCAGCAGCTTGTCAACAGGGTTACAGGACTATGGCTACACCTTC
clone size: many; D gene: .; J gene: TRBJ2-1; V gene: TRBV7-8; CDR3 protein: CASSTRIGGSYNEQFF; CDR3 DNA: TGTGCCAGCAGCACCCGCATCGGGGGCTCCTACAATGAGCAGTTCTTC
clone size: few; D gene: .; J gene: TRBJ1-1; V gene: TRBV7-9; CDR3 protein: CASSTQVGSEAFF; CDR3 DNA: TGTGCCAGCAGCACTCAAGTTGGGTCTGAAGCTTTCTTT
clone size: many; D gene: .; J gene: TRBJ1-5; V gene: TRBV6-2/TRBV6-3; CDR3 protein: CASTLSLDQPQHF; CDR3 DNA: TGTGCCAGCACCCTATCGCTGGATCAGCCCCAGCATTTT
clone size: .; D gene: TRBD2; J gene: TRBJ2-3; V gene: TRBV6-5; CDR3 protein: CASSLAGDTDTQYF; CDR3 DNA: TGTGCCAGCAGTCTAGCGGGGGACACAGATACGCAGTATTTT
clone size: many; D gene: TRBD2; J gene: TRBJ2-7; V gene: TRBV11-2; CDR3 protein: CASSSTGLAAYEQYF; CDR3 DNA: TGTGCCAGCAGCTCAACGGGACTAGCGGCGTACGAGCAGTACTTC
clone size: few; D gene: .; J gene: TRBJ2-3; V gene: TRBV7-2; CDR3 protein: CASSLLADTQYF; CDR3 DNA: TGTGCCAGCAGCTTGTTAGCAGATACGCAGTATTTT
clone size: many; D gene: .; J gene: TRBJ2-1; V gene: TRBV7-9; CDR3 protein: CASSSIGYEQFF; CDR3 DNA: TGTGCCAGCAGCTCGATTGGGTATGAGCAGTTCTTC
clone size: .; D gene: .; J gene: TRBJ1-1; V gene: TRBV6-2/TRBV6-3; CDR3 protein: CASSQMAREAFF; CDR3 DNA: TGTGCCAGCAGTCAAATGGCCAGGGAAGCTTTCTTT
clone size: .; D gene: TRBD1; J gene: TRBJ2-7; V gene: TRBV7-9; CDR3 protein: CASSSSTGDPYEQYF; CDR3 DNA: TGTGCCAGCAGCTCATCGACAGGGGATCCCTACGAGCAGTACTTC
clone size: few; D gene: TRBD1; J gene: TRBJ1-5; V gene: TRBV2; CDR3 protein: CASSWGQSHQPQHF; CDR3 DNA: TGTGCCAGCAGTTGGGGACAGAGCCATCAGCCCCAGCATTTT
clone size: .; D gene: TRBD2; J gene: TRBJ2-7; V gene: TRBV12-3/TRBV12-4; CDR3 protein: CATSPTSGNSYEQYF; CDR3 DNA: TGTGCCACCAGCCCGACTAGCGGGAACTCCTACGAGCAGTACTTC
clone size: .; D gene: .; J gene: TRBJ2-5; V gene: TRBV6-5; CDR3 protein: CASRDSSDETQYF; CDR3 DNA: TGTGCCAGCCGGGACTCCTCCGACGAGACCCAGTACTTC
clone size: many; D gene: .; J gene: TRBJ2-2; V gene: TRBV7-2; CDR3 protein: CASNLLRTGELFF; CDR3 DNA: TGTGCCAGCAACCTTCTTAGAACTGGGGAGCTGTTTTTT
clone size: .; D gene: .; J gene: TRBJ2-3; V gene: TRBV5-1; CDR3 protein: CASSYPADTQYF; CDR3 DNA: TGCGCCAGCAGCTACCCGGCAGATACGCAGTATTTT
clone size: few; D gene: .; J gene: TRBJ2-3; V gene: TRBV7-2; CDR3 protein: CASSLLRGGTDTQYF; CDR3 DNA: TGTGCCAGCAGCTTATTGCGGGGAGGCACAGATACGCAGTATTTT
clone size: many; D gene: TRBD1; J gene: TRBJ2-1; V gene: TRBV4-1; CDR3 protein: CASSPSTGGMYEQFF; CDR3 DNA: TGCGCCAGCAGCCCATCGACAGGGGGTATGTATGAGCAGTTCTTC
clone size: few; D gene: TRBD1; J gene: TRBJ1-2; V gene: TRBV7-2; CDR3 protein: CASRQQGGTANYGYTF; CDR3 DNA: TGTGCCAGCAGACAACAGGGGGGGACGGCTAACTATGGCTACACCTTC
clone size: few; D gene: .; J gene: TRBJ1-1; V gene: TRBV4-1; CDR3 protein: CASSHPGQKNTEAFF; CDR3 DNA: TGCGCCAGCAGCCACCCGGGACAAAAGAACACTGAAGCTTTCTTT